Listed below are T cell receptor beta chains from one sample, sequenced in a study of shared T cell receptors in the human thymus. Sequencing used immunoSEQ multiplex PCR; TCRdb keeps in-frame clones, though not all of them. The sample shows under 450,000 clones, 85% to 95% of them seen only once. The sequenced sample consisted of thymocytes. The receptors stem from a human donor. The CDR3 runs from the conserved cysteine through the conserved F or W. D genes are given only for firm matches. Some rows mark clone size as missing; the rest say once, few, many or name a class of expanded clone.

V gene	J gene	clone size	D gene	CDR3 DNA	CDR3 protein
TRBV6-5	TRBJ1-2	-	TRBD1	TGTGCCAGCAGTTATCAGGGGGTCTGGGGCTATGGCTACACCTTC	CASSYQGVWGYGYTF
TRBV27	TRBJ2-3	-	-	TGTGCCAGCACCCAAGGACTCCGGGAACATACGCAGTATTTT	CASTQGLREHTQYF
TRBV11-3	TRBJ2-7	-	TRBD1	TGTGCCAGCAGCGACCGGGACAGGGGGTCCTACGAGCAGTACTTC	CASSDRDRGSYEQYF
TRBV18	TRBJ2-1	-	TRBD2	TGTGCCAGCTCACGACTAGCGGCCCACAATGAGCAGTTCTTC	CASSRLAAHNEQFF
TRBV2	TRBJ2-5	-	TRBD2	TGTGCCAGCAGTTTTCCGGGAGGGGGACAAGAGACCCAGTACTTC	CASSFPGGGQETQYF
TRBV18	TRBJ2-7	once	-	TGTGCCAGCTCACCAGACATTGGGCCCCATAAGAACTCCTACGAGCAGTACTTC	CASSPDIGPHKNSYEQYF
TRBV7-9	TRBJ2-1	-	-	TGTGCCAGCAGCTTACTGGGACCCGAGGGCTATGAGCAGTTCTTC	CASSLLGPEGYEQFF
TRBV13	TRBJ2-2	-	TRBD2	TGTGCCAGCAGCTTAGGCCCGAGACTAGCGGGAACGAACACCGGGGAGCTGTTTTTT	CASSLGPRLAGTNTGELFF
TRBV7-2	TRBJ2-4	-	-	TGTGCCAGCAGAGACGGAAAAAACATTCAGTACTTC	CASRDGKNIQYF
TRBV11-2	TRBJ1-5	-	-	TGTGCCAGCAGCTTAGATGGGGGGGGGACCCTAAATCAGCCCCAGCATTTT	CASSLDGGGTLNQPQHF
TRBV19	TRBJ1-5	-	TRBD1	TGTGCCAGTAGTGCATCCGACAGGGGCCATAGCAATCAGCCCCAGCATTTT	CASSASDRGHSNQPQHF
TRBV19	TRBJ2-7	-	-	TGTGCCAGTAACCCCCCCGGACGTAGCTACGAGCAGTACTTC	CASNPPGRSYEQYF
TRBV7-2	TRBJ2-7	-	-	TGTGCCAGCAGCTTAGGTCGTACCTACGAGCAGTACTTC	CASSLGRTYEQYF
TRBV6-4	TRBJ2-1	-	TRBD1	TGTGCCAGCAGTGACAGGGACAGGGCGTACAATGAGCAGTTCTTC	CASSDRDRAYNEQFF
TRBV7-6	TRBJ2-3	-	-	TGTGCCAGCAGCTTAGTATCGGTAGGGGTGGCCACAGATACGCAGTATTTT	CASSLVSVGVATDTQYF
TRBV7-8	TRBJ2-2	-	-	TGTGCCAGCAGCTTAGTTAGCGGTACCGGGGAGCTGTTTTTT	CASSLVSGTGELFF
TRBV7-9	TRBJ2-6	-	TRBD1	TGTGCCAGCAGCAGTACAGGGGTTGGGGCCAACGTCCTGACTTTC	CASSSTGVGANVLTF
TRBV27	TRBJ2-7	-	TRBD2	TGTGCCAGCAGTTTATCGTTCAGGACTAGCTCCTACGAGCAGTACTTC	CASSLSFRTSSYEQYF
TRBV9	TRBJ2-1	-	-	TGTGCCAGCAGCGGTCTTTACAATGAGCAGTTCTTC	CASSGLYNEQFF
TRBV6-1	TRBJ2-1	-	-	TGTGCCAGCAGTGTGCACACGAGCTCCTACAATGAGCAGTTCTTC	CASSVHTSSYNEQFF
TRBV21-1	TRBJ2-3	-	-	TGTGCCAGCAGCAAAGGAAGGTCTAGTGGGAAGCGGGACTTCCAAGATACGCAGTATTTT	CASSKGRSSGKRDFQDTQYF
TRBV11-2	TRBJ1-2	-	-	TGTGCCAGCAGCCGCGAACTCTATGGCTACACCTTC	CASSRELYGYTF